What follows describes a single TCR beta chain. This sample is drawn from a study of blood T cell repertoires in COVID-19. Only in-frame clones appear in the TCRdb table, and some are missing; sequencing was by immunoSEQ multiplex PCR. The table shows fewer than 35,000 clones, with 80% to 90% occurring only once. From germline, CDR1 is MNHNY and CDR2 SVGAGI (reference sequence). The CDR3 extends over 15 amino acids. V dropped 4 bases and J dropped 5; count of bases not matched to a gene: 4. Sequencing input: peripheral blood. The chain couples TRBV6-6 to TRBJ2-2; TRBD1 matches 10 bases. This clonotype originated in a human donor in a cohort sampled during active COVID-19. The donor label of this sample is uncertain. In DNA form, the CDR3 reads TGTGCCAGCAGTTTGACAGGGGGCGTTACCGGGGAGCTGTTTTTT. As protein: CASSLTGGVTGELFF.